The 20 T cell receptor beta chains in this list originate from one sample, sequenced in a study of T-cell reconstitution after alpha-beta-depleted transplantation in children. During its preparation, the TCRbeta library received unique molecular identifiers. A single record per CDR3 protein comes from TCRdb applying MiXCR to the PCR reads. The sample has 670,000 or so distinct CDR3 sequences; about an eighth are singletons. The source material was PBMCs, sampled before TCRalphabeta/CD19-depleted stem cell transplant. These receptors were taken from a girl aged 2 to 10 with congenital amegakaryocytic thrombocytopenia, due to receive a stem cell transplant.

In its sample, this clonotype was seen many times. The chain joins TRBV29-1 to TRBJ2-1, with 8 nucleotides matching TRBD2. The V gene's germline CDR1 is SQVTM and CDR2 ANQGSEA. Unmatched junction bases numbered 11, after V lost 6 bases and J lost 7 bases. This CDR3 contains 14 residues. The CDR3, as DNA: TGCAGCGTGGACCGACTAAGCGGGGGTAATGAGCAGTTCTTC. This gives the protein CSVDRLSGGNEQFF.

This clonotype was recorded many times. This chain connects TRBV20-1 to TRBJ1-6; tentatively, D is TRBD1 (5 bases). The CDR3 covers 15 residues. Germline V lookup: CDR1 DFQATT, CDR2 SNEGSKA (reference sequence). V dropped 6 bases and J dropped 3 bases, with 15 bases sitting between them. CDR3 nucleotide sequence: TGCAGTGCCATGGGACCGCCGGTCTATAATTCACCCCTCCACTTT. This encodes CSAMGPPVYNSPLHF.

This clonotype has a handful of counts. The chain is built from TRBV7-9 and TRBJ1-1; D possibly corresponds to TRBD1 (5 bases). Germline assignment: CDR1 SEHNR and CDR2 FQNEAQ (reference sequence). This CDR3 has 13 residues. V was trimmed by 5 bases and J by 9 bases, leaving 16 bases between them. This CDR3 is CASSPGAGIKAFF. The DNA for the CDR3 is TGTGCCAGCAGCCCCGGGGCAGGGATTAAAGCTTTCTTT.

In this sample, this clonotype turned up many times. The chain uses TRBV12-3 or TRBV12-4 and TRBJ1-5, with D perhaps TRBD1 (6 bases). CDR3 length equals 15 residues. The germline V and J ends were trimmed by 6 bases and 0 bases, with 12 bases remaining between them. The CDR3 loop reads CASSPDRFSNQPQHF. CDR3 bases: TGTGCCAGCAGCCCAGACAGGTTTAGCAATCAGCCCCAGCATTTT.

J is TRBJ2-7 and V is TRBV12-3 or TRBV12-4, with a possible D match to TRBD1 (5 bases). This CDR3 has 11 amino acids. With 4 bases removed from V and 6 bases from J, the gap between germline ends came to 7 bases. The CDR3, as DNA: TGTGCCAGCAGTTGGGGCGTCGAGCAGTACTTC. It translates to CASSWGVEQYF.

This clonotype was seen repeatedly, ten times or more. CDR3: CSAAPVGAEQYF. The CDR3 nucleotides are TGCAGTGCTGCTCCCGTCGGGGCCGAGCAGTACTTC. The chain has TRBV20-1 and TRBJ2-7; tentatively, D is TRBD1 or TRBD2 (5 bases each). CDR3 length: 12 residues. Looked up from germline, CDR1 is DFQATT and CDR2 is SNEGSKA (reference sequence). With 5 bases removed from V and 6 bases from J, the gap between germline ends came to 14 bases.

The table lists this clonotype with many counts. V is TRBV19 and J is TRBJ2-2; D gene ambiguous. V lost 6 bases and J 2 bases, leaving 10 bases between the germline ends. There are 14 residues in the CDR3. CDR1 and CDR2 from the germline V gene are LNHDA and SQIVND (reference sequence). CDR3 protein: CASRERLNTGELFF. CDR3 DNA sequence: TGTGCCAGTAGAGAAAGGCTTAACACCGGGGAGCTGTTTTTT. Using reference TRBV19 and TRBJ2-2 for the parts outside the CDR3, the full variable domain is DGGITQSPKYLFRKEGQNVTLSCEQNLNHDAMYWYRQDPGQGLRLIYYSQIVNDFQKGDIAEGYSVSREKKESFPLTVTSAQKNPTAFYLCASRERLNTGELFFGEGSRLTVL.

This clonotype was seen repeatedly, ten times or more. This chain connects TRBV7-9 to TRBJ1-5; D is ambiguous. Trimming removed 3 bases from V and 6 bases from J, with 12 bases in between. The CDR3 spans 14 residues. CDR1 is SEHNR, CDR2 FQNEAQ, per germline (reference sequence). CDR3 in amino acids: CASSLTEGSQPQHF. As DNA, the CDR3 is TGTGCCAGCAGCTTGACCGAGGGTTCTCAGCCCCAGCATTTT.

This clonotype was observed at least ten times. The V call is TRBV27, the J call TRBJ2-7; D perhaps matches TRBD2 (6 bases). V was shortened by 3 bases and J by 1 base, with 10 bases between the two germline ends. CDR1 is MNHEY, CDR2 SMNVEV, per germline (reference sequence). This CDR3 spans 14 amino acids. In nucleotides, the CDR3 is TGTGCCAGCAGTTTCGTAGCGGCGTCCTACGAGCAGTACTTC. Translation: CASSFVAASYEQYF.

This clonotype was observed many times. The V gene is TRBV29-1, the J gene TRBJ2-4; D possibly uses TRBD1 or TRBD2 (5 bases each). The length of the CDR3 is 15 residues. Germline loops: CDR1 SQVTM, CDR2 ANQGSEA. V dropped 4 bases and J dropped 0 bases, with 13 bases sitting between them. CDR3 sequence: CSVVLGELAKNIQYF. The CDR3 DNA is TGCAGCGTTGTTTTGGGGGAACTAGCCAAAAACATTCAGTACTTC.

Concerning this clonotype: At one end, the junction sequence differs from germline, possibly due to a read error. The genes are TRBV7-9 and TRBJ2-5, with D possibly being TRBD2 (6 bases). Looked up from germline, CDR1 is SEHNR and CDR2 is FQNEAQ (reference sequence). The CDR3 is 14 amino acids. The CDR3, as DNA: TGTGCCAGTCTTTCTCGCTGGGGGGAAGAGACCCAGTCCTTC. It is translated as CASLSRWGEETQSF. The entire variable domain, with the rest obtained from reference TRBV7-9 and TRBJ2-5, is as follows: DTGVSQNPRHKITKRGQNVTFRCDPISEHNRLYWYRQTLGQGPEFLTYFQNEAQLEKSRLLSDRFSAERPKGSFSTLEIQRTEQGDSAMYLCASLSRWGEETQSFGPGTRLLVL.

The chain joins TRBV28 to TRBJ1-1; D possibly corresponds to TRBD1 (5 bases). CDR1 is MDHEN and CDR2 is SYDVKM in the germline V gene. Trimming took off 5 bases at V and 0 bases at J, with 13 bases between the two ends. This CDR3 is built from 15 residues. The CDR3 DNA reads as TGTGCCAGCAGTCACCAGACAGTTATGAACACTGAAGCTTTCTTT. Translated, it gives CASSHQTVMNTEAFF. The full variable domain, with the rest looked up from reference TRBV28 and TRBJ1-1, is DVKVTQSSRYLVKRTGEKVFLECVQDMDHENMFWYRQDPGLGLRLIYFSYDVKMKEKGDIPEGYSVSREKKERFSLILESASTNQTSMYLCASSHQTVMNTEAFFGQGTRLTVV.

The chain couples TRBV4-1 to TRBJ2-3; perhaps TRBD1 as D (6 bases). Germline CDR1 MGHRA, CDR2 YSYEKL. This CDR3 comprises 14 residues. V was trimmed by 3 bases and J by 7 bases, leaving 14 bases between them. CDR3: CASSQGAGTHTQYF. The CDR3 DNA follows: TGCGCCAGCAGCCAGGGGGCTGGAACACATACGCAGTATTTT.

The chain recombines TRBV6-1 with TRBJ1-4; a possible D gene is TRBD1 (5 bases). The CDR3 contains 14 residues. The V end was cut by 8 bases, the J end by 4 bases, with 14 bases between. Germline CDR1 and CDR2: MNHNS and SASEGT. CDR3 in DNA: TGTGCCAGCGGACGAGACAGAGTTAATGAAAAACTGTTTTTT. This encodes CASGRDRVNEKLFF.

This clonotype has a count of ten or more. V and J are TRBV29-1 and TRBJ1-4; TRBD1 might be the D (5 bases). Trimming removed 1 base at V and 8 bases at J, with 14 bases between. Germline CDR1 SQVTM, CDR2 ANQGSEA. This CDR3 spans 14 amino acids. The CDR3 loop is CSVEGSGGEEKLFF. The DNA of the CDR3 is TGCAGCGTTGAAGGTTCGGGGGGTGAAGAAAAACTGTTTTTT.

This clonotype was observed at least ten times. The chain is built from TRBV5-1 and TRBJ2-2, with D perhaps TRBD1 or TRBD2 (5 bases each). Germline values: CDR1 SGHRS, CDR2 YFSETQ. The V end lost 1 base, the J end lost 0 bases, and 10 bases lay between the germline ends. The CDR3 runs to 16 residues. CDR3 bases: TGCGCCAGCAGCTTGTTTGGGGACGCGAACACCGGGGAGCTGTTTTTT. It yields the protein CASSLFGDANTGELFF.

This clonotype was recorded many times. The chain uses TRBV5-1 and TRBJ2-5; 7 bases fit TRBD1. The CDR3 loop spans 13 amino acids. The V gene end was trimmed by 1 base and the J gene end by 5 bases; junction bases not matched to a gene: 2. Per germline, CDR1 SGHRS and CDR2 YFSETQ. CDR3 sequence (DNA): TGCGCCAGCAGCTTGACAGGGGAGGAGACCCAGTACTTC. Residues: CASSLTGEETQYF. The complete variable domain, with remaining parts taken from reference TRBV5-1 and TRBJ2-5, reads KAGVTQTPRYLIKTRGQQVTLSCSPISGHRSVSWYQQTPGQGLQFLFEYFSETQRNKGNFPGRFSGRQFSNSRSEMNVSTLELGDSALYLCASSLTGEETQYFGPGTRLLVL.

Notes on this clonotype: At one of its ends the junction is not consistent with the germline gene, which may arise from a read error. The chain links TRBV18 to TRBJ2-7, with TRBD1 matching over 7 bases. The germline gives CDR1 KGHSH, CDR2 LQKENI. The CDR3 totals 15 residues. CDR3 sequence: CASSPQGPTAYEQYF. The CDR3 DNA is TGTGCCAGCTCCCCACAGGGGCCCACAGCCTACGAGCAGTACTTC. Complete variable domain (other parts from reference TRBV18 and TRBJ2-7): NAGVMQNPRHLVRRRGQEARLRCSPMKGHSHVYWYRQLPEEGLKFMVYLQKENIIDESGMPKERFSAEFPKEGPSILRIQQVVRGDSAAYFCASSPQGPTAYEQYFGPGTRLTVT.

This clonotype was recorded at least ten times. The gene calls are TRBV12-3 or TRBV12-4 and TRBJ1-2; TRBD1 aligns across 8 bases. CDR3 size: 15 residues. The V segment lost 5 bases and the J segment 7 bases; nucleotides outside the gene matches: 12. As DNA, the CDR3 is TGTGCCAGCAGTCCGAATACAGGGGGAAGGAGTGGCTACACCTTC. It codes for CASSPNTGGRSGYTF.

This clonotype was detected many times. V gene TRBV27 combines with J gene TRBJ1-2; TRBD1 aligns across 8 bases. Germline CDR1 and CDR2: MNHEY and SMNVEV (reference sequence). The CDR3 totals 15 residues. J gave up 3 bases and V 4 bases, and 7 bases lay outside the gene matches. The CDR3 sequence is CASSSRGQAYYGYTF. The CDR3 region has the DNA TGTGCCAGCAGTTCACGGGGACAGGCCTACTATGGCTACACCTTC.